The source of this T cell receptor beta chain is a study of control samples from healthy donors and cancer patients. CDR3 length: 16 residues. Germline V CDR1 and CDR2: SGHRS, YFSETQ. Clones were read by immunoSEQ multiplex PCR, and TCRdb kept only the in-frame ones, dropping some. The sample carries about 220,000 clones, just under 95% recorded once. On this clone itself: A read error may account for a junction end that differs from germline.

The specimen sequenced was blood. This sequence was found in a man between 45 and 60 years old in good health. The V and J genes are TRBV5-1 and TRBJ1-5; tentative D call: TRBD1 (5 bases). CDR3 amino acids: CVSSLEGSSSNQPQHF. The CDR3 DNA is TGCGTCAGCAGCTTGGAGGGGTCTTCCTCCAATCAGCCCCAGCATTTT.